This TCR beta chain originates from a study of T cell responses to AZD1222 COVID-19 vaccine. General observations from the study: The donor group comprised mostly white British people and more females; the analysis possibly underestimated clonal diversity. None of the repertoires were sampled until the peak T cell response had passed.

Worth noting for this clone: Its antigen remains unknown.

Produced via immunoSEQ multiplex PCR; TCRdb's table is partial and in-frame only. The sample contains about 130,000 clones, 90% of which appear only once. Trimming removed 6 bases from V and 0 bases from J, with 12 bases in between. The CDR3 has 15 residues. Germline V gene sequence: CDR1 SNHLY, CDR2 FYNNEI. The input for sequencing was peripheral blood, taken on day 0 of AZD1222 vaccination. This sequence joins TRBV2 and TRBJ2-1, with a possible D match to TRBD2 (5 bases). The receptor was derived from an adult in good health. The CDR3 nucleotides read TGTGCCAGCAGCGGACTGGTCAGCTCCTACAATGAGCAGTTCTTC. Translation gives CASSGLVSSYNEQFF.